What follows are 12 T cell receptor beta chains derived from one specimen sequenced in a study of T cells in Graves' hyperthyroidism and ophthalmopathy. Amplified TCR beta CDR3 regions derived from RNA transcripts. Initially, a first-round RT-PCR of the TCR CDR3 employed the HTBI primer set. TCRdb recomputed calls from the multiplex PCR reads with MiXCR, one row per CDR3 protein. The sample lists over 550,000 distinct CDR3 sequences, over 15% seen once, with around a sixth in the top ten. Source material: blood. These receptors originate from a woman aged 18-29 years with Graves' hyperthyroidism.

This clonotype is a singleton in its sample. V and J are TRBV19 and TRBJ1-1, with D perhaps matching TRBD1 (5 bases). V was clipped by 3 bases and J by 1 base, with 9 bases between them. The CDR3 spans 14 residues. Germline CDR1 reads LNHDA; CDR2 reads SQIVND (reference sequence). CDR3 coding DNA: TGTGCCAGTAGTATTTCACAGGCGAACACTGAAGCTTTCTTT. Translation: CASSISQANTEAFF.

This clonotype has a count of ten or more. The chain couples TRBV12-3 or TRBV12-4 to TRBJ1-1; D is ambiguous. V was cut by 8 bases and J by 3 bases, with 16 bases left in between. CDR3 length: 14 residues. The DNA for the CDR3 is TGTGCCAGCCGATCCGGGAGGCGGTACACTGAAGCTTTCTTT. Translation: CASRSGRRYTEAFF.

In this sample, this clonotype turned up many times. The genes are TRBV4-3 and TRBJ1-1; 8 nucleotides agree with TRBD1. J lost 5 bases, V lost 2 bases, and 1 base had no gene match. This CDR3 is built from 13 residues. CDR1 and CDR2 from the germline V gene are LGHNA and YSLEER. Here the CDR3 reads CASSQRTGTEAFF. For the CDR3, the DNA is TGCGCCAGCAGCCAACGGACAGGGACTGAAGCTTTCTTT.

This clonotype was counted a few times. The chain combines TRBV7-6 with TRBJ1-3; tentative D call: TRBD1 (5 bases). The CDR3 loop spans 16 amino acids. V was trimmed by 1 base and J by 0 bases, leaving 10 bases between them. Germline-derived CDR1 and CDR2 are SGHVS and FNYEAQ. CDR3 amino acids: CASSLVGGSSGNTIYF. In nucleotides, the CDR3 is TGTGCCAGCAGCTTAGTTGGGGGGAGCTCTGGAAACACCATATATTTT.

This clonotype was counted only a few times. This may arise from a read error, as a much more abundant clone is one base away. CDR3 in amino acids: CASSFAGQGYKQYF. DNA of the CDR3: TGTGCCAGCAGTTTCGCCGGACAGGGCTACAAGCAGTACTTC. The chain joins TRBV28 to TRBJ2-7; 8 positions agree with TRBD1. From germline, CDR1 is MDHEN and CDR2 SYDVKM. The CDR3 spans 14 residues. The full variable domain, in which reference TRBV28 and TRBJ2-7 provide the parts outside the CDR3, is DVKVTQSSRYLVKRTGEKVFLECVQDMDHENMFWYRQDPGLGLRLIYFSYDVKMKEKGDIPEGYSVSREKKERFSLILESASTNQTSMYLCASSFAGQGYKQYFGPGTRLTVT.

Here the CDR3 reads CASSQVDRHEQYF. CDR3 nucleotides: TGTGCCAGCAGCCAAGTCGACCGCCACGAGCAGTACTTC. The chain links TRBV3-1 to TRBJ2-7; D unclear. The CDR3 extends over 13 amino acids. The V end was cut by 1 base, the J end by 5 bases, with 9 bases between. CDR1 LGHDT and CDR2 YNNKEL come from the germline V gene (reference sequence).

The J gene is TRBJ1-4, the V gene TRBV6-5; D is perhaps TRBD1 (6 bases). Trimming pared 2 bases from V and 6 bases from J, leaving 10 bases between. This CDR3 spans 14 amino acids. Germline V gene lookup returns CDR1 MNHEY and CDR2 SVGAGI. This CDR3 is CASSYVGADEKLFF. The DNA of the CDR3 is TGTGCCAGCAGTTACGTGGGGGCGGATGAAAAACTGTTTTTT.

This rearrangement joins TRBV9 to TRBJ2-5; 11 positions match TRBD2. The CDR3 sequence is 16 residues long. After removal of 1 base from V and 1 base from J, the junction contained 3 bases not matched to a gene. CDR1 SGDLS and CDR2 YYNGEE come from the germline V gene. CDR3 nucleotide sequence: TGTGCCAGCAGCGTACTAGCGGGAGGCCTCCAAGAGACCCAGTACTTC. This translates into CASSVLAGGLQETQYF.

This clonotype was counted only a few times. The genes are TRBV11-1 and TRBJ2-7, with 8 positions matching TRBD1. The CDR3 runs to 15 residues. V was clipped by 5 bases and J by 3 bases; unmatched bases: 9. Germline V gene lookup returns CDR1 SGHAT and CDR2 FQDESV (reference sequence). For the CDR3, the DNA is TGTGCCAGCAGCCCGCACGCGACAGGGGTCTACGAGCAGTACTTC. Its protein product is CASSPHATGVYEQYF. Full variable domain (missing parts from reference TRBV11-1 and TRBJ2-7): EAEVAQSPRYKITEKSQAVAFWCDPISGHATLYWYRQILGQGPELLVQFQDESVVDDSQLPKDRFSAERLKGVDSTLKIQPAELGDSAMYLCASSPHATGVYEQYFGPGTRLTVT.

This clonotype was seen many times. The genes are TRBV27 and TRBJ2-3, with 13 bases that match TRBD2. J was trimmed by 3 bases and V by 7 bases; bases with no gene match: 16. The CDR3 consists of 19 residues. Germline-derived CDR1 and CDR2 are MNHEY and SMNVEV (reference sequence). The CDR3 is CASNSQKLTSGGLTDTQYF. CDR3 bases: TGTGCCAGCAACTCCCAAAAACTGACTAGCGGGGGGCTAACAGATACGCAGTATTTT.

This clonotype was found many times. The chain carries TRBV2 and TRBJ2-1, with D possibly matching TRBD1 (7 bases). The CDR3 sequence is 14 residues long. V was trimmed by 8 bases and J by 2 bases, leaving 13 bases between them. Germline assignment: CDR1 SNHLY and CDR2 FYNNEI. For the CDR3, the DNA is TGTGCCAGCCGACAGGGAGGCGCCTACAATGAGCAGTTCTTC. It specifies CASRQGGAYNEQFF.

This clonotype showed up many times. The rearrangement links TRBV20-1 to TRBJ2-5; 8 bases line up with TRBD2. V shed 3 bases, J shed 5 bases, and the junction held 5 bases outside the gene matches. CDR1 and CDR2 from the germline V gene are DFQATT and SNEGSKA (reference sequence). This CDR3 contains 13 residues. CDR3 nucleotide sequence: TGCAGTGCTAGGGCGACTAGCGATGAGACCCAGTACTTC. This codes for CSARATSDETQYF.